The clone carrying this T cell receptor (beta chain) was found many times. Other autoimmune diseases, uncontrolled infections, pregnancy or lactation excluded patients from enrollment. The data were taken from a study of Graves' ophthalmopathy and Graves' hyperthyroidism. Beta-chain TCR CDR3 regions were amplified from RNA transcripts. The library came from an HTBI-primed first-round RT-PCR and a second-round multiplex PCR. TCRdb re-analysed the multiplex PCR reads in MiXCR, keeping a single row per CDR3 protein. The sample carries some 150,000 distinct CDR3 sequences, approximately 40% recorded once. Germline V gene data show CDR1 as MNHEY and CDR2 as SMNVEV (reference sequence). Trimming stripped 3 bases from V and 2 bases from J, with 8 bases between. This CDR3 is built from 13 residues.

The sequence was obtained from a man aged 25-45 years with Graves' ophthalmopathy. Sequencing was performed on peripheral blood. The chain recombines TRBV27 with TRBJ2-7; D call uncertain. The chain's CDR3 is CASSFAGPYEQYF. CDR3 bases: TGTGCCAGCAGTTTTGCTGGACCCTACGAGCAGTACTTC.